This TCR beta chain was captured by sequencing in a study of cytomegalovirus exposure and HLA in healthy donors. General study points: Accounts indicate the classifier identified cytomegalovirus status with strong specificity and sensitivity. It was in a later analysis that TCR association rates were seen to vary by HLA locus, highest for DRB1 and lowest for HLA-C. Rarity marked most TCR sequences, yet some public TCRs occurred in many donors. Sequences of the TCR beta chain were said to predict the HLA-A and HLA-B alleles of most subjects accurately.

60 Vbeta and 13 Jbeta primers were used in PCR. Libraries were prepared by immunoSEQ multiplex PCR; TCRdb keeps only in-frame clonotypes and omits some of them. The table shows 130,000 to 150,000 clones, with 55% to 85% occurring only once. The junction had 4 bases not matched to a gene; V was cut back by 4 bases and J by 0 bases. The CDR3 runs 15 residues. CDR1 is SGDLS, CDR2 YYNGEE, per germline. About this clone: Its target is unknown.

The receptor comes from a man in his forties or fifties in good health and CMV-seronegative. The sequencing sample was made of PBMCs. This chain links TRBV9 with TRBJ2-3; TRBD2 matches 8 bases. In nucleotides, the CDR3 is TGTGCCAGCAGCCCCACTAGCGGTAGCACAGATACGCAGTATTTT. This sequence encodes CASSPTSGSTDTQYF.